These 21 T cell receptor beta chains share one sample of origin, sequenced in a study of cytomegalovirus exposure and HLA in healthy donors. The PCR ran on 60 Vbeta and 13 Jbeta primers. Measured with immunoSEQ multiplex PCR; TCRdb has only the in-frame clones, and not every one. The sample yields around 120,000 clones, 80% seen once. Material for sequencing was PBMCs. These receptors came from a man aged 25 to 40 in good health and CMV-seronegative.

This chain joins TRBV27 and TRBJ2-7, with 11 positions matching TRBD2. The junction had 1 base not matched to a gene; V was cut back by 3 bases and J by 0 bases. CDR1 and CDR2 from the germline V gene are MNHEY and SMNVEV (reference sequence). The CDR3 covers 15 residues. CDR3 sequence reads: CASSLTSGNSYEQYF. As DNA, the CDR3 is TGTGCCAGCAGTTTGACTAGCGGGAACTCCTACGAGCAGTACTTC.

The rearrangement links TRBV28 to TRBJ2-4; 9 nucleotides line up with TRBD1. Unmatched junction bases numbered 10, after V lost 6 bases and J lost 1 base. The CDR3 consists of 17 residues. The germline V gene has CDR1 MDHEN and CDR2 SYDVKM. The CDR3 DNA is TGTGCCAGCAGCCCACCGGGACAGGGACGGGCCAAAAACATTCAGTACTTC. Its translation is CASSPPGQGRAKNIQYF. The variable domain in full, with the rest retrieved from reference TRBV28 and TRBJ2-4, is DVKVTQSSRYLVKRTGEKVFLECVQDMDHENMFWYRQDPGLGLRLIYFSYDVKMKEKGDIPEGYSVSREKKERFSLILESASTNQTSMYLCASSPPGQGRAKNIQYFGAGTRLSVL.

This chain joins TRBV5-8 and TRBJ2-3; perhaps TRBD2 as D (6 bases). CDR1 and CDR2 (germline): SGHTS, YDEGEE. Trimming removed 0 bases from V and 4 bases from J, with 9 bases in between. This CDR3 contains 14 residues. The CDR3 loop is CASSLGEVADTQYF. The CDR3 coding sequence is TGTGCCAGCAGCTTGGGGGAGGTGGCAGATACGCAGTATTTT.

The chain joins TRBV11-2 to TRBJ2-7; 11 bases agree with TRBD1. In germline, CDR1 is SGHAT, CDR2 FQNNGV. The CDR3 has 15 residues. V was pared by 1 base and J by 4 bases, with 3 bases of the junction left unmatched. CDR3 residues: CASSLGGTGGYEQYF. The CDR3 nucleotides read TGTGCCAGCAGCTTAGGGGGGACAGGGGGTTACGAGCAGTACTTC. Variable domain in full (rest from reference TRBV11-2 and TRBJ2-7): EAGVAQSPRYKIIEKRQSVAFWCNPISGHATLYWYQQILGQGPKLLIQFQNNGVVDDSQLPKDRFSAERLKGVDSTLKIQPAKLEDSAVYLCASSLGGTGGYEQYFGPGTRLTVT.

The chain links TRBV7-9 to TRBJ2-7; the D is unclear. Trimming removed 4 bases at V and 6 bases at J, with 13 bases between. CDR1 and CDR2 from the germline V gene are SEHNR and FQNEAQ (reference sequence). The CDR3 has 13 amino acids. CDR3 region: CASSSGGPLEQYF. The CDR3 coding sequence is TGTGCCAGCAGCTCCGGCGGTCCTCTCGAGCAGTACTTC.

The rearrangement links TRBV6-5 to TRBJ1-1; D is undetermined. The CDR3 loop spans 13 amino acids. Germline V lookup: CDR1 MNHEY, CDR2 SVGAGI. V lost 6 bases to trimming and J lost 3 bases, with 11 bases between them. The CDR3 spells CASRGGPHTEAFF. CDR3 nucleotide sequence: TGTGCCAGCAGGGGAGGCCCGCACACTGAAGCTTTCTTT.

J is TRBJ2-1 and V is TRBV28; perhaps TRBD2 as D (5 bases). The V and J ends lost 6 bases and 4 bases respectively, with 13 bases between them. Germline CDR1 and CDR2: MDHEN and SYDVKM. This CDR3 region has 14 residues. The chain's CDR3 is CASSPPPGYNEQFF. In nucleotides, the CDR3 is TGTGCCAGCAGCCCTCCTCCGGGGTACAATGAGCAGTTCTTC. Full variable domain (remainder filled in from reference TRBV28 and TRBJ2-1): DVKVTQSSRYLVKRTGEKVFLECVQDMDHENMFWYRQDPGLGLRLIYFSYDVKMKEKGDIPEGYSVSREKKERFSLILESASTNQTSMYLCASSPPPGYNEQFFGPGTRLTVL.

This CDR3 is CASSAFDRDSEQYF. The CDR3 DNA sequence: TGTGCCAGCAGCGCCTTTGACAGGGATAGCGAGCAGTACTTC. This chain links TRBV6-1 with TRBJ2-7; 7 positions match TRBD1. The CDR3 is made up of 14 amino acids. The V gene end was trimmed by 6 bases and the J gene end by 6 bases; junction bases not matched to a gene: 11. Germline lookup yields CDR1 MNHNS and CDR2 SASEGT.

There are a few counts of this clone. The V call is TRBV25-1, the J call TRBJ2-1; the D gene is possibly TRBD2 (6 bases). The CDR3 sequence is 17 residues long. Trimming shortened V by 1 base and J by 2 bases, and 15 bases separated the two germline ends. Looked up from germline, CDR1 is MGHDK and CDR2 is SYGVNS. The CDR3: CASSESGTSRPYNEQFF. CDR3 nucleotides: TGTGCCAGCAGTGAATCGGGAACTAGCAGACCCTACAATGAGCAGTTCTTC.

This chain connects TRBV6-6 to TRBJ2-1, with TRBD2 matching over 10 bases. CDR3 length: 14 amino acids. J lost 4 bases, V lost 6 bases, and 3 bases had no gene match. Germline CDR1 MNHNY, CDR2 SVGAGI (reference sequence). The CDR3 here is CASSLSGGYNEQFF. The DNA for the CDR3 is TGTGCCAGCAGCCTTAGCGGGGGGTACAATGAGCAGTTCTTC.

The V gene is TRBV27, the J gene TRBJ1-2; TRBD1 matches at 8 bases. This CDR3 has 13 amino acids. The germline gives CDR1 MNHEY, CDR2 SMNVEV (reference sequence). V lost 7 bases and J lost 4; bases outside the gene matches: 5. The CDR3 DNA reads TGTGCCAGCAAACAGGGGGGTATCTATGGCTACACCTTC. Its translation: CASKQGGIYGYTF.

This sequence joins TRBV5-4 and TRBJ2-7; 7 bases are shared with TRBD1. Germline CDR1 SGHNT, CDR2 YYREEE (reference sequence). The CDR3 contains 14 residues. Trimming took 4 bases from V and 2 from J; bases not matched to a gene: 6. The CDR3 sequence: CASSRGGWTYEQYF. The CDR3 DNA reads TGTGCCAGCAGCCGAGGGGGCTGGACCTACGAGCAGTACTTC.

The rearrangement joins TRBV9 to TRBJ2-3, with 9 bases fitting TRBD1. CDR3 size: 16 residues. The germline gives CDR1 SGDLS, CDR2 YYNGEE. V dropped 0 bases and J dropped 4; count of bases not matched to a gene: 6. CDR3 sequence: CASSVAPGQGSDTQYF. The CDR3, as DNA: TGTGCCAGCAGCGTAGCCCCGGGACAGGGTTCAGATACGCAGTATTTT.

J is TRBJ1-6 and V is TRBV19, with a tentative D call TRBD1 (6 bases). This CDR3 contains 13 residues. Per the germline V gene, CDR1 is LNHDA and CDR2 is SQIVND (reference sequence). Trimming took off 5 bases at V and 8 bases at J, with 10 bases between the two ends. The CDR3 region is CASSVDRDSPLHF. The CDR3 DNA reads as TGTGCCAGTAGTGTGGACAGAGATTCACCCCTCCACTTT.

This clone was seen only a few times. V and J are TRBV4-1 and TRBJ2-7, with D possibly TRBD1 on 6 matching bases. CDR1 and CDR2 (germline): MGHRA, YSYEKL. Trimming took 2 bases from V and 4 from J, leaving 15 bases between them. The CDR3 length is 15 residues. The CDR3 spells CASSQLQGARYEQYF. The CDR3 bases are TGCGCCAGCAGCCAACTACAGGGTGCGAGGTACGAGCAGTACTTC.

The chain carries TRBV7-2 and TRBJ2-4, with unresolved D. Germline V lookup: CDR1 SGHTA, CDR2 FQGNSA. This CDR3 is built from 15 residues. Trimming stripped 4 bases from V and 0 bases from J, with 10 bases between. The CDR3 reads CASSSYFLAKNIQYF. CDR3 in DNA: TGTGCCAGCAGCTCTTATTTTCTAGCCAAAAACATTCAGTACTTC.

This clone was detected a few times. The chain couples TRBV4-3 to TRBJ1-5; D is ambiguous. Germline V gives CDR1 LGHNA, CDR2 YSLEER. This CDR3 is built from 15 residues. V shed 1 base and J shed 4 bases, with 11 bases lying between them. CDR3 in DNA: TGCGCCAGCAGCCAAGGACTTATTGGGAATCAGCCCCAGCATTTT. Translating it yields CASSQGLIGNQPQHF.

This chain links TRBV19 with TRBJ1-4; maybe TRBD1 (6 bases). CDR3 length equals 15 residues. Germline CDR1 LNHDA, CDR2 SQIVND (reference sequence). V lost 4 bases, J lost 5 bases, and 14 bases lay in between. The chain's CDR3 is CASSTGQWGNEKLFF. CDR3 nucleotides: TGTGCCAGTAGTACAGGACAGTGGGGGAATGAAAAACTGTTTTTT.

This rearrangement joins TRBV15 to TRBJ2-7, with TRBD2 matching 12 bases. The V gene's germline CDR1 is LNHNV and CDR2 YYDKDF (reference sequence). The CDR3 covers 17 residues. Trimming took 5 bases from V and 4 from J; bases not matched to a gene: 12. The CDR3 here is CATSLGMTSGSLYEQYF. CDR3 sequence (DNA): TGTGCCACCAGCTTAGGGATGACTAGCGGGAGCTTATACGAGCAGTACTTC. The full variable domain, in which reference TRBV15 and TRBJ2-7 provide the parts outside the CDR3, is DAMVIQNPRYQVTQFGKPVTLSCSQTLNHNVMYWYQQKSSQAPKLLFHYYDKDFNNEADTPDNFQSRRPNTSFCFLDIRSPGLGDTAMYLCATSLGMTSGSLYEQYFGPGTRLTVT.

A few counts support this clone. DNA of the CDR3: TGCGCCAGCAGCGCGCAACCACAGGGATTATTGAACACTGAAGCTTTCTTT. It encodes CASSAQPQGLLNTEAFF. The chain recombines TRBV4-1 with TRBJ1-1; D is perhaps TRBD1 (6 bases). Per germline, CDR1 MGHRA and CDR2 YSYEKL. This CDR3 has 17 residues. The V gene lost 5 bases and the J gene lost 0 bases, with 19 bases spanning the gap.

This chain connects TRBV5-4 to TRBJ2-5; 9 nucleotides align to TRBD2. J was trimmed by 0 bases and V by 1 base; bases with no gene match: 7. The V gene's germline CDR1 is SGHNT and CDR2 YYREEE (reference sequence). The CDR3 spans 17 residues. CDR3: CASSLNPSGVYQETQYF. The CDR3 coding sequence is TGTGCCAGCAGCTTGAACCCTAGCGGGGTATACCAAGAGACCCAGTACTTC.